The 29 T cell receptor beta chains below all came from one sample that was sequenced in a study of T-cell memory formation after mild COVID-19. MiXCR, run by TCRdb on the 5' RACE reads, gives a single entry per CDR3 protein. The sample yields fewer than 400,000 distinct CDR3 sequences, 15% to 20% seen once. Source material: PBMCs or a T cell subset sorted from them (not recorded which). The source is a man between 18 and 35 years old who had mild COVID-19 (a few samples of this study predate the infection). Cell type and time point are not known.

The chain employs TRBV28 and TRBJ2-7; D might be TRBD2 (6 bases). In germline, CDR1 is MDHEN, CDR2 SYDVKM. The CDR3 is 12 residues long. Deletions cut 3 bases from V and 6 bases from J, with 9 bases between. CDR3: CASSLREAEQYV. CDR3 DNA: TGTGCCAGCAGTTTGAGGGAGGCCGAGCAGTACGTC.

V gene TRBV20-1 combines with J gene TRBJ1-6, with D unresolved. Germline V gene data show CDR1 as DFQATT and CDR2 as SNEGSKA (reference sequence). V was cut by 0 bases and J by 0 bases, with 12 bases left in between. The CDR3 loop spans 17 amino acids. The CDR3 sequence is CSARDLIKSSYNSPLHF. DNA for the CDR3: TGCAGTGCTAGAGATCTTATTAAGAGCTCCTATAATTCACCCCTCCACTTT.

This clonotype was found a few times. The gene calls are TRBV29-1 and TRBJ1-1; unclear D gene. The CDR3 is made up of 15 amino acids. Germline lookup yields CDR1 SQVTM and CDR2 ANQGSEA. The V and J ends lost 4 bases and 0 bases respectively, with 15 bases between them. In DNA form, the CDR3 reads TGCAGCGTTGTTATCCCGCGGACGGTGAACACTGAAGCTTTCTTT. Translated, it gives CSVVIPRTVNTEAFF. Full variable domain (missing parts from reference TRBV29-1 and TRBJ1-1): SAVISQKPSRDICQRGTSLTIQCQVDSQVTMMFWYRQQPGQSLTLIATANQGSEATYESGFVIDKFPISRPNLTFSTLTVSNMSPEDSSIYLCSVVIPRTVNTEAFFGQGTRLTVV.

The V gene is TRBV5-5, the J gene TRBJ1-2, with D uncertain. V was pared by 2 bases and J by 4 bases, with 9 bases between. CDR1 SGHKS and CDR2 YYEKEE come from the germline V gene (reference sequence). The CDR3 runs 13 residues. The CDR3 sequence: CASSFSRPYGYTF. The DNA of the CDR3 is TGTGCCAGCAGCTTCAGCAGACCCTATGGCTACACCTTC.

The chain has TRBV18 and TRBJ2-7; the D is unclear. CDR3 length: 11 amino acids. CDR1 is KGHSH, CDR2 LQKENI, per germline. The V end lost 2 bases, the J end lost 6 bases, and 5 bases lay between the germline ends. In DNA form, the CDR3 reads TGTGCCAGCTCACCAGCGGTCGAGCAGTACTTC. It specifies CASSPAVEQYF. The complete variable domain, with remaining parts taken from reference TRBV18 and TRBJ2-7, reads NAGVMQNPRHLVRRRGQEARLRCSPMKGHSHVYWYRQLPEEGLKFMVYLQKENIIDESGMPKERFSAEFPKEGPSILRIQQVVRGDSAAYFCASSPAVEQYFGPGTRLTVT.

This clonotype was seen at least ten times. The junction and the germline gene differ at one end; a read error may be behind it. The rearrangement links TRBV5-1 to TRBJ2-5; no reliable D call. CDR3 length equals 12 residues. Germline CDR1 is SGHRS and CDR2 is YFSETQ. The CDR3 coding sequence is TGTGCCAGCAGCTTAGAGGTAGAGACCCAGTACTTC. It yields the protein CASSLEVETQYF.

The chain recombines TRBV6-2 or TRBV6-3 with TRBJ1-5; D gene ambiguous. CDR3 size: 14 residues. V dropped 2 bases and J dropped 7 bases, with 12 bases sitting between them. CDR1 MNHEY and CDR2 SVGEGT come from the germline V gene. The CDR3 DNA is TGTGCCAGCAGTTACGATGCGTATGGCCAGCCCCAGCATTTT. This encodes CASSYDAYGQPQHF.

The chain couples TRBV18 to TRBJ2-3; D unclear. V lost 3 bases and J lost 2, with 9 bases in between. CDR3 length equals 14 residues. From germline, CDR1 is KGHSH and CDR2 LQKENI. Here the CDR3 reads CASSPDGYTDTQYF. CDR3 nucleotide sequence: TGTGCCAGCTCACCGGACGGATACACAGATACGCAGTATTTT. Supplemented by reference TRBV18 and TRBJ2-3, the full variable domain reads NAGVMQNPRHLVRRRGQEARLRCSPMKGHSHVYWYRQLPEEGLKFMVYLQKENIIDESGMPKERFSAEFPKEGPSILRIQQVVRGDSAAYFCASSPDGYTDTQYFGPGTRLTVL.

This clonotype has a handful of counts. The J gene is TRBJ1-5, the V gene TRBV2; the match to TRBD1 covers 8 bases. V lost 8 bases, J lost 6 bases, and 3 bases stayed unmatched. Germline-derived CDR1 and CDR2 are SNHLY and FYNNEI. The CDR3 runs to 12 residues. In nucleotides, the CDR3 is TGTGCCAGCGACAGGGGAGGTCAGCCCCAGCATTTT. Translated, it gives CASDRGGQPQHF. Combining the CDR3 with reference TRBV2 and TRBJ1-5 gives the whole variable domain EPEVTQTPSHQVTQMGQEVILRCVPISNHLYFYWYRQILGQKVEFLVSFYNNEISEKSEIFDDQFSVERPDGSNFTLKIRSTKLEDSAMYFCASDRGGQPQHFGDGTRLSIL.

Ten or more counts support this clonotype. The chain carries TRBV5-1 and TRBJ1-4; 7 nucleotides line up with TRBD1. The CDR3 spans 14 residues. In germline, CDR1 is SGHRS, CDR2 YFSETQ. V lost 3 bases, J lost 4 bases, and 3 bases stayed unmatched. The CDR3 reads CASSSTGNNEKLFF. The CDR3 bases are TGCGCCAGCAGCTCGACAGGGAATAATGAAAAACTGTTTTTT.

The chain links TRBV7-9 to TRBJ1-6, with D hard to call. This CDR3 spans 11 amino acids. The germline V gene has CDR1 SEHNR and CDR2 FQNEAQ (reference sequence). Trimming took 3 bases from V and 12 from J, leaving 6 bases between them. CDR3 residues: CASSFAEPLHF. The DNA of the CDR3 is TGTGCCAGCAGCTTTGCGGAACCCCTCCACTTT.

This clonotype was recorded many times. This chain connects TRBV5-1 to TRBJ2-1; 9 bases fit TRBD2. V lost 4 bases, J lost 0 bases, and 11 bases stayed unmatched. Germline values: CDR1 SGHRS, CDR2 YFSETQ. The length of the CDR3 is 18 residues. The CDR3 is CASSPTMIAGASYNEQFF. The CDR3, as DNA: TGCGCCAGCAGCCCGACGATGATAGCGGGGGCCTCCTACAATGAGCAGTTCTTC.

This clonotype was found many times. The CDR3 region is CASERDRGVNEQFF. In DNA, the CDR3 is TGTGCCAGCGAGCGGGACAGGGGCGTGAATGAGCAGTTCTTC. This rearrangement joins TRBV2 to TRBJ2-1, with TRBD1 identical over 10 bases. V shed 8 bases and J 7 bases; nucleotides not matched to a gene: 8. This CDR3 has 14 amino acids. Germline V CDR1 and CDR2: SNHLY, FYNNEI.

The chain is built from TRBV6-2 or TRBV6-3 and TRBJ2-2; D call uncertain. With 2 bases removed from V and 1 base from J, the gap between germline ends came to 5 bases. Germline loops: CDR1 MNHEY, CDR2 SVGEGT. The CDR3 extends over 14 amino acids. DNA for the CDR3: TGTGCCAGCAGTTACCGGCGGAACACCGGGGAGCTGTTTTTT. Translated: CASSYRRNTGELFF.

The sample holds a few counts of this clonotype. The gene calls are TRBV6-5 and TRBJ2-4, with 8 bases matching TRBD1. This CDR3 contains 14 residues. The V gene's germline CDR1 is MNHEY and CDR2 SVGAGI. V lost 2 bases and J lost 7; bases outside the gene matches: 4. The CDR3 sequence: CASSYGQGRNIQYF. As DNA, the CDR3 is TGTGCCAGCAGTTACGGACAGGGCAGGAACATTCAGTACTTC.

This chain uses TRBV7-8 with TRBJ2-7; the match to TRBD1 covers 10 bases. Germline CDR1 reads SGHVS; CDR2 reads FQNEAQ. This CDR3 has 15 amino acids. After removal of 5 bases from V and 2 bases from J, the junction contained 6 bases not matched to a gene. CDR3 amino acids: CASSPWTGGTYEQYF. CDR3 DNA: TGTGCCAGCAGCCCATGGACAGGGGGGACCTACGAGCAGTACTTC.

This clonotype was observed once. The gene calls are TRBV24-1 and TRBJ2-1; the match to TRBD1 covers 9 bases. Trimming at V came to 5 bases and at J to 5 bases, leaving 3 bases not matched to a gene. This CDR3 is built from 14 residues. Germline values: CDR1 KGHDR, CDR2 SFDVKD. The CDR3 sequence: CATSGGTGNNEQFF. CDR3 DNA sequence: TGTGCCACCAGTGGAGGGACAGGGAACAATGAGCAGTTCTTC.

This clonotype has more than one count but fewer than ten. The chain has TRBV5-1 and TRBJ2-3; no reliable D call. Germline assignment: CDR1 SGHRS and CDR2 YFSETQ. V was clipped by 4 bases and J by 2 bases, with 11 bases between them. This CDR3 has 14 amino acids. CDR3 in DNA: TGCGCCAGCAGCAGGGAACAGTACACAGATACGCAGTATTTT. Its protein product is CASSREQYTDTQYF. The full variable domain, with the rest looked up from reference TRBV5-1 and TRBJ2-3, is KAGVTQTPRYLIKTRGQQVTLSCSPISGHRSVSWYQQTPGQGLQFLFEYFSETQRNKGNFPGRFSGRQFSNSRSEMNVSTLELGDSALYLCASSREQYTDTQYFGPGTRLTVL.

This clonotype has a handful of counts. CDR3 residues: CASSLASGGPTDTQYF. DNA of the CDR3: TGTGCCAGCAGCTTAGCTAGCGGGGGACCCACAGATACGCAGTATTTT. The chain is built from TRBV7-9 and TRBJ2-3, with 9 bases matching TRBD2. The germline V gene encodes CDR1 SEHNR and CDR2 FQNEAQ (reference sequence). The CDR3 is 16 amino acids. V trimming: 0 bases; J trimming: 2 bases; junction bases outside the gene matches: 3. The full variable domain, with the rest looked up from reference TRBV7-9 and TRBJ2-3, is DTGVSQNPRHKITKRGQNVTFRCDPISEHNRLYWYRQTLGQGPEFLTYFQNEAQLEKSRLLSDRFSAERPKGSFSTLEIQRTEQGDSAMYLCASSLASGGPTDTQYFGPGTRLTVL.

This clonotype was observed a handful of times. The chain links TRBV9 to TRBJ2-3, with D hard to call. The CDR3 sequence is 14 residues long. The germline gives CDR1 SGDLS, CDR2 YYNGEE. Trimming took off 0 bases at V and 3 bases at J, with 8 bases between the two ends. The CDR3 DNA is TGTGCCAGCAGCGTAGCGACCATGACAGATACGCAGTATTTT. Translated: CASSVATMTDTQYF. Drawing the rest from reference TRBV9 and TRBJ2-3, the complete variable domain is DSGVTQTPKHLITATGQRVTLRCSPRSGDLSVYWYQQSLDQGLQFLIQYYNGEERAKGNILERFSAQQFPDLHSELNLSSLELGDSALYFCASSVATMTDTQYFGPGTRLTVL.

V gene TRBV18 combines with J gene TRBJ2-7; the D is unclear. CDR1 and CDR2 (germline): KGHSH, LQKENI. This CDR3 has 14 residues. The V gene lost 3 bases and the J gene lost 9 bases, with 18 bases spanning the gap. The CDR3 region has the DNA TGTGCCAGCTCACCCGGCAGGTCCGGAGTTTGGCAGTACGTC. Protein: CASSPGRSGVWQYV.

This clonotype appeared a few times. For the CDR3, the DNA is TGTGCCAGGGGACTAGCGAGAACTCCAATAACGCAGAACACCGGGGAGCTGTTTTTT. Translated: CARGLARTPITQNTGELFF. The J gene is TRBJ2-2, the V gene TRBV28; the match to TRBD2 covers 10 bases. Unmatched junction bases numbered 17, after V lost 9 bases and J lost 1 base. The CDR3 contains 19 residues. Germline V gene data show CDR1 as MDHEN and CDR2 as SYDVKM. Filled out from reference TRBV28 and TRBJ2-2, the complete variable domain reads DVKVTQSSRYLVKRTGEKVFLECVQDMDHENMFWYRQDPGLGLRLIYFSYDVKMKEKGDIPEGYSVSREKKERFSLILESASTNQTSMYLCARGLARTPITQNTGELFFGEGSRLTVL.

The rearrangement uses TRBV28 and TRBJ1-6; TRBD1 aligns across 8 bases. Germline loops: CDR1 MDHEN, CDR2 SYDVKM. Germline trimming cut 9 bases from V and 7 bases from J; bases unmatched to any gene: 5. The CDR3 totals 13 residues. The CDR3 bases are TGTGCCAGTTCGGACAGGGTGAATTCACCCCTCCACTTT. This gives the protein CASSDRVNSPLHF.

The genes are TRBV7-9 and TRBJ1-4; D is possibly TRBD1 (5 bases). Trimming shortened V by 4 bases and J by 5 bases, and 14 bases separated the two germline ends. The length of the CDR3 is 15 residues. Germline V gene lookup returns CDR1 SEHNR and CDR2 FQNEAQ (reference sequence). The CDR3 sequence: CASSSPGPLNEKLFF. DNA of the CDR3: TGTGCCAGCAGCTCCCCGGGACCGCTCAATGAAAAACTGTTTTTT.

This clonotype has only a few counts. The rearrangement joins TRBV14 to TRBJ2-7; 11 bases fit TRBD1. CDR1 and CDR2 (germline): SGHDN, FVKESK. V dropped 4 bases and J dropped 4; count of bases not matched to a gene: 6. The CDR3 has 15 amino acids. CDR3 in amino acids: CASSLGTGGSYEQYF. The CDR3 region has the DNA TGTGCCAGCAGCCTAGGGACAGGGGGTTCATACGAGCAGTACTTC.

CDR3 nucleotide sequence: TGTGCCAGCTCACCACGTGGTTCTAACAGGGGGCTGGAAAAACTGTTTTTT. Encoded protein: CASSPRGSNRGLEKLFF. This sequence joins TRBV18 and TRBJ1-4, with TRBD1 matching 9 bases. The J segment lost 8 bases and the V segment lost 1 base, leaving 11 bases of the junction unmatched. The CDR3 runs 17 residues. The germline V gene has CDR1 KGHSH and CDR2 LQKENI.

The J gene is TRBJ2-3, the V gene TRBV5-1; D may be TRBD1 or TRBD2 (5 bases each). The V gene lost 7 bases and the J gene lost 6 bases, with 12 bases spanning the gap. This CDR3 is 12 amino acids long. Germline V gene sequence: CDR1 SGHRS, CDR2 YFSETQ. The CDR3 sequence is CASREGADTQYF. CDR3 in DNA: TGCGCCAGCCGGGAAGGGGCCGATACGCAGTATTTT.

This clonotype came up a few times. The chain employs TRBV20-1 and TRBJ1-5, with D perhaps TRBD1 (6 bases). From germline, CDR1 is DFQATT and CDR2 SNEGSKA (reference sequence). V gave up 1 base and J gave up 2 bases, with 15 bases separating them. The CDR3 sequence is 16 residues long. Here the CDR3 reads CSARVRGNFGNQPQHF. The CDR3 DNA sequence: TGCAGTGCTAGAGTGAGGGGGAATTTTGGCAATCAGCCCCAGCATTTT.

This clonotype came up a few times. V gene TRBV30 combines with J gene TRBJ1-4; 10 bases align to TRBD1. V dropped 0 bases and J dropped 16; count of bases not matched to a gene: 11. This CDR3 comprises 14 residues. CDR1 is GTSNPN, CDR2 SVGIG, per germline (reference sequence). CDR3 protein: CAWSVGDRGAVEFF. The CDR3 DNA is TGTGCCTGGAGTGTAGGGGACAGGGGAGCAGTCGAGTTTTTT.